This T cell receptor beta chain is from a study of T cell clones after liver transplantation. Study details: TCRbeta sequencing after a pre-transplant mixed lymphocyte reaction identified graft-donor-reactive clones, later tracked in post-transplant blood.

Assay: immunoSEQ multiplex PCR; the TCRdb copy retains only in-frame clones and omits some. Altogether about 70,000 clones are present, 80% being singletons, with the ten largest covering 0.65% to 0.85%. The CDR3 covers 12 residues. CDR1 is SGHAT and CDR2 is FQNNGV in the germline V gene. V was trimmed by 0 bases and J by 13 bases, leaving 12 bases between them. Sequenced here: CD4+ T cells from blood, sampled 12 months after liver transplant. This chain links TRBV11-2 with TRBJ1-2, with D perhaps TRBD1 (5 bases). The clonotype was recovered from a human patient who received a liver transplant. A share of the T cells may be of graft donor origin. In DNA form, the CDR3 reads TGTGCCAGCAGCTTAGATGGGACTCCGGGCACCTTC. As protein: CASSLDGTPGTF.